This T cell receptor (beta chain) was sequenced in a study of cytomegalovirus exposure and HLA in healthy donors. At the level of the study: A subsequent analysis stated that the 95 to 150 validation repertoires were run on the same platform as the approximately 610 first-cohort repertoires.

The assay was immunoSEQ multiplex PCR, and TCRdb's table has in-frame clones only and misses some. The table records some 260,000 clones, less than 90% of them present only once. Study-wide results and caveats: Despite most TCR sequences being rare, some public TCRs occurred in many donors. It was reported that the classifier diagnosed cytomegalovirus status with high specificity and sensitivity in both the original and validation cohorts.

Looked up from germline, CDR1 is SGHRS and CDR2 is YFSETQ. The CDR3 totals 17 residues. V trimming: 0 bases; J trimming: 6 bases; junction bases outside the gene matches: 10. As for this clone: Antigen specificity is unknown.

Separate from the approximately 650-subject first cohort, the approximately 130-subject validation cohort was the one that the donors belonged to. Sequenced input: PBMCs. This sequence was found in a young man in good health and CMV-seropositive. The chain is built from TRBV5-1 and TRBJ2-4, with 9 positions matching TRBD1. CDR3 sequence: CASSLGLMGTGRNIQYF. The CDR3 DNA reads TGCGCCAGCAGCTTGGGGCTCATGGGGACAGGGAGAAACATTCAGTACTTC. Combining the CDR3 with reference TRBV5-1 and TRBJ2-4 gives the whole variable domain KAGVTQTPRYLIKTRGQQVTLSCSPISGHRSVSWYQQTPGQGLQFLFEYFSETQRNKGNFPGRFSGRQFSNSRSEMNVSTLELGDSALYLCASSLGLMGTGRNIQYFGAGTRLSVL.